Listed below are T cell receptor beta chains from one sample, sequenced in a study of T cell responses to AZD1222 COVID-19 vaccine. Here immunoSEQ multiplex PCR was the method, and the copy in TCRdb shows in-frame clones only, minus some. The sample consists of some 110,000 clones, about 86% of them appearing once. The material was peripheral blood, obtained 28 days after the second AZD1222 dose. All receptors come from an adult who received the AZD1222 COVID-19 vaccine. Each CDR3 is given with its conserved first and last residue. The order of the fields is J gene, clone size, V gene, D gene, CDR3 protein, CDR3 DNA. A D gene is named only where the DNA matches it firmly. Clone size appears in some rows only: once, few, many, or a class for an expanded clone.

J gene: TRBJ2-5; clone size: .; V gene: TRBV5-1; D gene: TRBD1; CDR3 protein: CASSLVPGQGWETQYF; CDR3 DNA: TGCGCCAGCAGCTTGGTGCCGGGACAGGGTTGGGAGACCCAGTACTTC
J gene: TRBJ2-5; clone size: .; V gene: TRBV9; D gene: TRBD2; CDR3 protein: CASSPTSGRQETQYF; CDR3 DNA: TGTGCCAGCAGCCCCACTAGCGGGCGCCAAGAGACCCAGTACTTC
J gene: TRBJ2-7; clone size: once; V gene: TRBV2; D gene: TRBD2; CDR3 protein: CASIDTSGRSEQYF; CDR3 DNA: TGTGCCAGCATTGACACTAGCGGGAGATCCGAGCAGTACTTC
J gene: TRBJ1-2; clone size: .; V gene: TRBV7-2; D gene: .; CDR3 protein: CASSPHPSTYGYTF; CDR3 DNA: TGTGCCAGCAGCCCCCACCCGTCTACCTATGGCTACACCTTC
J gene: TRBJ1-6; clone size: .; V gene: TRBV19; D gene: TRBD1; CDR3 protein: CASRDSLNSPLHF; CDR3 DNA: TGTGCCAGCCGGGACAGCCTAAATTCACCCCTCCACTTT
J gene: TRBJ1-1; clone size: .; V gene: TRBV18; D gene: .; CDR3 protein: CASSPPARGPNTEAFF; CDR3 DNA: TGTGCCAGCTCACCACCGGCCAGGGGTCCGAACACTGAAGCTTTCTTT
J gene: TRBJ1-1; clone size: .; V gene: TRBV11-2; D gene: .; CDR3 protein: CASSLAGTNTEAFF; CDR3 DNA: TGTGCCAGCAGCTTAGCAGGGACGAACACTGAAGCTTTCTTT
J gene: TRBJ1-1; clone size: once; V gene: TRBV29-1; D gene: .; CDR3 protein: CSVKGLYTEAFF; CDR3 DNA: TGCAGCGTTAAAGGGTTATACACTGAAGCTTTCTTT
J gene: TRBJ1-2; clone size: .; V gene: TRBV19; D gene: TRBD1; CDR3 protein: CASIPRQGNGYTF; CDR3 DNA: TGTGCCAGTATCCCCCGACAGGGTAATGGCTACACCTTC
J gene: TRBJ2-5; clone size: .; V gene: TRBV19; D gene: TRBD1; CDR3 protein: CASSTRDRGRETQYF; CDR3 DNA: TGTGCCAGTAGTACCCGGGACAGGGGACGGGAGACCCAGTACTTC
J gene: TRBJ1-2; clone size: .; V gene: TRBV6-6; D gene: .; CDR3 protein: CASSYSPGGNYGYTF; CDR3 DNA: TGTGCCAGCAGTTACTCTCCGGGTGGTAACTATGGCTACACCTTC
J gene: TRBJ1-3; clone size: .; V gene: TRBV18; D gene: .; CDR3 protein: CASSPLGNTIYF; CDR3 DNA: TGTGCCAGCTCACCACTTGGAAACACCATATATTTT
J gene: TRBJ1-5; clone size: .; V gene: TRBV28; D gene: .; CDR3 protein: CASSDSMTLLRIYSNQPQHF; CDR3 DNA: TGTGCCAGCAGTGACTCGATGACGTTGTTACGGATATATAGCAATCAGCCCCAGCATTTT
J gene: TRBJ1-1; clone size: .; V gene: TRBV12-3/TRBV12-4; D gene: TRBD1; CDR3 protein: CASRTRTGPEAFF; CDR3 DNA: TGTGCCAGCAGAACCCGGACAGGGCCTGAAGCTTTCTTT
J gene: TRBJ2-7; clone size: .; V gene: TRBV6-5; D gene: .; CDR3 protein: CASSLHPYEQYF; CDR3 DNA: TGTGCCAGCAGTCTGCATCCCTACGAGCAGTACTTC
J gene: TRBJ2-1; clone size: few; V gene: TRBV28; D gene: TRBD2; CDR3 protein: CASSPTLAGYMNEQFF; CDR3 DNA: TGTGCCAGCAGTCCGACGCTAGCGGGCTATATGAATGAGCAGTTCTTC
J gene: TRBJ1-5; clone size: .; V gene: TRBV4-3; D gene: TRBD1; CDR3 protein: CASSQEDRTDQPQHF; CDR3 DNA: TGCGCCAGCAGCCAGGAGGACAGGACCGATCAGCCCCAGCATTTT
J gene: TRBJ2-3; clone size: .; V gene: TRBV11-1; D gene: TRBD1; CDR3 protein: CASSPRDRSTDTQYF; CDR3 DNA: TGTGCCAGCAGCCCACGGGACAGGAGCACAGATACGCAGTATTTT
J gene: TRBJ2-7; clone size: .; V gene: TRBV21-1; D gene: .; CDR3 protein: CASSKDKGYEQYF; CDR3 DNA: TGTGCCAGCAGCAAAGATAAGGGGTACGAGCAGTACTTC
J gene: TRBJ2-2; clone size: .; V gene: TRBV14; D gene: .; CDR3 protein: CASSQVRIANTGELFF; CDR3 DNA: TGTGCCAGCAGCCAAGTCCGGATTGCGAACACCGGGGAGCTGTTTTTT
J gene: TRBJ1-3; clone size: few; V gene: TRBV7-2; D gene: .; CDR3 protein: CASSLGAGNTIYF; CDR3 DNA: TGTGCCAGCAGCTTAGGAGCGGGGAACACCATATATTTT
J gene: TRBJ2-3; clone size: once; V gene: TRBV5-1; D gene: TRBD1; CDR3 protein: CASSKGQGTDTQYF; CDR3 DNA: TGCGCCAGCAGCAAGGGACAGGGAACAGATACGCAGTATTTT
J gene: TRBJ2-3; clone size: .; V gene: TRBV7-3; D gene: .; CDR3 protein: CASSLLGERIDTQYF; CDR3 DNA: TGTGCCAGCAGCTTACTTGGGGAGCGGATAGATACGCAGTATTTT
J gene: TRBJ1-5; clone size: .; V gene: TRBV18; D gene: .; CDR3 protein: CASSPEAGRTQPQHF; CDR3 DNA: TGTGCCAGCTCACCAGAGGCAGGGAGAACTCAGCCCCAGCATTTT
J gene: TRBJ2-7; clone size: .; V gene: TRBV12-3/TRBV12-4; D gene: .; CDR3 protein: CASSLKGREQYF; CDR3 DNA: TGTGCCAGCAGTTTAAAGGGTCGCGAGCAGTACTTC
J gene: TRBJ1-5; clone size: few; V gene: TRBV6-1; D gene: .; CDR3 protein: CASSFVQGDQPQHF; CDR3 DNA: TGTGCCAGCAGTTTTGTGCAGGGCGATCAGCCCCAGCATTTT
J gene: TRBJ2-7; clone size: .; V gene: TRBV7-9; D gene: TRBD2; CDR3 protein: CASSDSGLARVRYEQYF; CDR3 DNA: TGTGCCAGCAGCGATAGCGGACTAGCGAGAGTTCGCTACGAGCAGTACTTC
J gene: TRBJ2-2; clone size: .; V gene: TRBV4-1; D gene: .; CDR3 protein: CASSQGAARGTGELFF; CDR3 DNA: TGCGCCAGCAGCCAAGGAGCAGCTAGGGGCACCGGGGAGCTGTTTTTT
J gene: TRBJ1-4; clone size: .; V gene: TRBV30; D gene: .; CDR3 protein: CAWSVLGGANEKLFF; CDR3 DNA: TGTGCCTGGAGTGTACTTGGGGGGGCTAATGAAAAACTGTTTTTT
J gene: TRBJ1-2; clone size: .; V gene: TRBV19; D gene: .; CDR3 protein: CASSTPGRAAVYGYTF; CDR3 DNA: TGTGCCAGTAGTACCCCGGGACGTGCTGCTGTCTATGGCTACACCTTC
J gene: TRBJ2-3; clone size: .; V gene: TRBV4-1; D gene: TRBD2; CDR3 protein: CASSPGTRVPDTQYF; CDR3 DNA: TGCGCCAGCAGCCCCGGGACTAGGGTACCAGATACGCAGTATTTT
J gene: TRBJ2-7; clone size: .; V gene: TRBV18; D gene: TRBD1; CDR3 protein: CASSPPPGQGYEQYF; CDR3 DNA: TGTGCCAGCTCACCGCCCCCGGGACAGGGCTACGAGCAGTACTTC
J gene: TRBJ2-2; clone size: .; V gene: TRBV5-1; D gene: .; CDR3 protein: CASSSAGANTGELFF; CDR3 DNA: TGCGCCAGCAGCTCTGCCGGAGCTAACACCGGGGAGCTGTTTTTT
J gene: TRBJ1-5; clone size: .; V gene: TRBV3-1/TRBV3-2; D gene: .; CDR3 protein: CASSQDGTGDQPQHF; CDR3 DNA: TGTGCCAGCAGCCAAGATGGGACCGGAGATCAGCCCCAGCATTTT
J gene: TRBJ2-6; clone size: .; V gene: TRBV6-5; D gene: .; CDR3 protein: CASSYSYSGANVLTF; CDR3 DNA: TGTGCCAGCAGTTACTCATACTCTGGGGCCAACGTCCTGACTTTC
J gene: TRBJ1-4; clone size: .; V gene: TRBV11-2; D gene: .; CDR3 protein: CASSLDFGVNEKLFF; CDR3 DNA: TGTGCCAGCAGCTTAGATTTCGGGGTTAATGAAAAACTGTTTTTT
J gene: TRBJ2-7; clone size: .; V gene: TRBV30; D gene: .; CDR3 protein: CAWRGRGRQYEQYF; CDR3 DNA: TGTGCCTGGAGGGGGAGAGGGAGACAGTACGAGCAGTACTTC
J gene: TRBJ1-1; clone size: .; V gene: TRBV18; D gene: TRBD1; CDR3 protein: CASSPGQENTEAFF; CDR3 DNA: TGTGCCAGCTCACCGGGACAGGAGAACACTGAAGCTTTCTTT
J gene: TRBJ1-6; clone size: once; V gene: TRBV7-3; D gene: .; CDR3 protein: CASSLTSVDNSPLHF; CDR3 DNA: TGTGCCAGCAGCTTAACTTCCGTCGATAATTCACCCCTCCACTTT
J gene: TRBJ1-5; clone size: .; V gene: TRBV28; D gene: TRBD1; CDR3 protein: CASGYGQGGNQPQHF; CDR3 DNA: TGTGCCAGCGGATATGGACAGGGGGGGAACCAGCCCCAGCATTTT
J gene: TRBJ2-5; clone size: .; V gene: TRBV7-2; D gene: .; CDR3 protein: CASSQGWHTQETQYF; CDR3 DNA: TGTGCCAGCAGCCAAGGGTGGCACACTCAAGAGACCCAGTACTTC
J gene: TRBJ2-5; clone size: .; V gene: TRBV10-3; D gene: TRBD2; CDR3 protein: CAISRTSGSYPETQYF; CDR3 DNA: TGTGCCATCAGTAGGACTAGCGGGAGCTACCCAGAGACCCAGTACTTC
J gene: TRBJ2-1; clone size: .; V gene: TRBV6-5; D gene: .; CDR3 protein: CASTTTGSLYNEQFF; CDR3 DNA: TGTGCCAGCACCACGACCGGGTCTCTCTACAATGAGCAGTTCTTC
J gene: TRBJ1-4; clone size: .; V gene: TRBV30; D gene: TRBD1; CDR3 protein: CAWSAGTVNEKLFF; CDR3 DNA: TGTGCCTGGAGTGCCGGGACAGTAAATGAAAAACTGTTTTTT
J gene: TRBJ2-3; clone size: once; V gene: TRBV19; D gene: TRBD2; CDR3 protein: CASSIATSGGTDTQYF; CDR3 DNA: TGTGCCAGTAGTATAGCGACTAGCGGGGGAACAGATACGCAGTATTTT
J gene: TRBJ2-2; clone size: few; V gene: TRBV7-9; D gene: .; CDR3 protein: CASSGTITGELFF; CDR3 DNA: TGTGCCAGCAGCGGGACAATCACCGGGGAGCTGTTTTTT
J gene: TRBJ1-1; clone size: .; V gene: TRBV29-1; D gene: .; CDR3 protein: CSVEDNSQGWAFF; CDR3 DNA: TGCAGCGTTGAAGATAACTCCCAGGGGTGGGCTTTCTTT
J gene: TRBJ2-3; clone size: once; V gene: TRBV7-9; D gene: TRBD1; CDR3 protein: CASSLPRGRIDTQYF; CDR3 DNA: TGTGCCAGCAGCTTACCCAGGGGGCGTATAGATACGCAGTATTTT
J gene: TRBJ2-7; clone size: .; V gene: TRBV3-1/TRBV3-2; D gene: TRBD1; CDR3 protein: CASSQQPGQGAYEQYF; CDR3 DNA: TGTGCCAGCAGCCAGCAGCCGGGACAGGGCGCGTACGAGCAGTACTTC
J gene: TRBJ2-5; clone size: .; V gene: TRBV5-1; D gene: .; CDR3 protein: CASSLREETQYF; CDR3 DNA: TGCGCCAGCAGCTTGAGGGAAGAGACCCAGTACTTC